This TCR beta chain was observed in a study of OX40 agonist ivuxolimab in advanced cancers. Trimming took 3 bases from V and 2 from J; bases not matched to a gene: 3. Germline values: CDR1 SGHNT, CDR2 YYREEE (reference sequence). The CDR3 has 14 residues. TCRdb's copy holds only in-frame clones and misses some; the assay was immunoSEQ multiplex PCR. The sample shows over 45,000 clones, 80% to 90% of them seen only once. This sequence was found in an adult with an advanced solid tumor such as melanoma, head and neck, liver or kidney cancer. The sequencing here drew on CD4+ or CD8+ T cells sorted from blood, taken in a trial of the OX40 agonist ivuxolimab. V usage is TRBV5-4 and J usage is TRBJ2-5; 8 nucleotides agree with TRBD2. Written as DNA, the CDR3 is TGTGCCAGCAGCTACGGACTAGCACAAGAGACCCAGTACTTC. This encodes CASSYGLAQETQYF.